What follows is one T cell receptor (beta chain) and its context. This clonotype appeared many times. Its binding antigen is unknown. The input lacks base qualities; no much larger clone sits a single base away. The library was obtained by multiplex PCR. TCRdb lists the instrument as Illumina HiSeq 4000. CDR3 regions were amplified by Arm-PCR with iRepertoire HTBI primers to construct TCR beta libraries. Gel purification was performed on PCR products prior to sequencing. From the authors' description of their analysis: A total of some 60 TRBV and 14 TRBJ segments were identified across samples and were used for gene usage analysis of CDR3 amino acid clonotypes. Filtered high-quality paired reads were merged into contigs using COPE and FqMerger. BLAST was used to align contigs to IMGT TRBV, TRBD and TRBJ reference genes, and CDR3 was defined according to IMGT. Highly expanded clones were defined as clonotypes with a frequency above 0.1%. Shannon entropy served as the measure of repertoire diversity, while the Gini coefficient captured V-J evenness. Public clonotypes were defined as clonotypes shared by more than one individual. TCRdb trimmed public reads at Q25 via fastp, called clones via MiXCR and kept in-frame beta chains. Merged by CDR3 protein, the rows form single entries marked with the most common genes and DNA. The V and J calls and clone size come from TCRdb's table, not from the authors' own analysis. Within this sample are approximately 310,000 distinct CDR3 sequences, with 15% to 20% of them counted one time only. The leading ten clones occupy 38% of the sample.

The data belong to a study of regulatory T cells in long-lasting Graves disease (dated by TCRdb to the early 2020s). Notes on the research overall: Patients with newly diagnosed Graves' disease had been on antithyroid drugs for under 3 months. A total of roughly 35 samples underwent TCR sequencing: around 13 from persistent and around 20 from newly diagnosed Graves' disease patients. The study took place in China and was registered as a clinical trial. This study used TCR sequencing and RNA sequencing of peripheral blood to compare persistent Graves' disease patients against newly diagnosed Graves' disease patients. General conclusions and limits of the study: Persistent Graves' disease patients showed lower TCR Shannon entropy and fewer highly expanded clones than newly diagnosed patients, suggesting clonal expansion. Sequencing and analysis were limited to the TCR beta chain. Persistent disease showed preferential use of TRBV28, TRBJ1-2 and TRBJ2-5, whereas newly diagnosed disease favored TRBV20-1 and TRBJ2-1. As a limitation, the authors acknowledged that the small sample size may reduce accuracy. More public clonotypes were shared among persistent patients (approximately 3,000) than among newly diagnosed patients (over 900). The study examined only peripheral blood because the primary lesion, thyroid tissue, could not be accessed.

Trimming removed 5 bases from V and 7 bases from J, leaving 8 bases between the germline ends. Its CDR3 holds 12 amino acids, cysteine through phenylalanine. Only the CDR3 part of the read is kept: 36 bases, read in frame from the first base. According to the study, the label for this sample's time point signals: newly diagnosed GD, antithyroid drugs for less than 3 months. RNA was extracted from PBMCs in TRIzol for both TCR sequencing and RNA sequencing. Graves' disease was diagnosed according to American Thyroid Association guidelines. Patients for the study were recruited at an endocrinology department in Xi'an, China. Each patient gave approximately 8.8 milliliters of peripheral blood, collected in an EDTA anticoagulant tube. PBMCs were isolated by Ficoll Paque Plus density gradient separation without further T cell sorting. An Agilent 2100 Bioanalyzer and agarose gel were used to check RNA quality, while a NanoDrop 2000 measured RNA concentration.

The chain links TRBV12-3 or TRBV12-4 with TRBJ2-2; TRBD2 is possibly the D segment (5 matching bases). Sequenced material: peripheral blood mononuclear cells (PBMCs), taken at new diagnosis, from a patient treated with antithyroid drugs. The clonotype comes from a female donor with Graves disease. Here the CDR3 is given as CASSKEGGELFF. The DNA sequence reads TGTGCCAGCAGTAAAGAGGGCGGGGAGCTGTTTTTT.